The present T cell receptor (beta chain) was sequenced within a study of breast tumors, draining lymph nodes, adjacent tissues. CDR3 length: 14 amino acids. Between the trimmed V and J ends, which lost 4 bases and 9 bases, there was a span of 13 bases. Germline-derived CDR1 and CDR2 are ENHRY and SYGVKD. TCRdb analysed the multiplex PCR reads with MiXCR anew, one entry per CDR3 protein. The data hold approximately 22,000 distinct CDR3 sequences, with about 61% observed a single time. Remarks on this clonotype: Its antigen is not identified.

Broader study findings: Findings are consistent with lymph node origin and intratumoral expansion of most tumor T cells. That most tumor T cells come from lymph nodes remained unproven. Tumors had less TCR diversity than lymph nodes, more than nontumor tissue. Luminal-like breast cancer showed significantly higher tumor–nontumor repertoire similarity than basal-like.

This TCR came from a female donor with breast cancer. Some clones in this sample may be carry-over from other donors' samples. This chain links TRBV10-3 with TRBJ1-6, with TRBD1 as a possible D gene (5 bases). Source material: tumor-adjacent breast tissue. The CDR3 loop is CAISVRGRVSPLHF. For the CDR3, the DNA is TGTGCCATCAGTGTGCGGGGCCGGGTTTCACCCCTCCACTTT.